A selection of T cell receptor beta chains follows, all from one sample in a study of identical twins. Via MiXCR, TCRdb re-called the 5' RACE reads, giving one row per CDR3 protein. The sample consists of under 1 million distinct CDR3 sequences, 10% to 15% of them appearing once. This sample was also put to use in a study of yellow fever vaccine responses in identical twins.

Sequenced material: PBMCs. Receptors were obtained from a woman aged 18 to 35 in good health. Both conserved end residues are part of each CDR3. D genes are given only for firm matches. The size field is filled for only some rows; it gives once, few, many or a size class.

J,D,V,size,DNA,CDR3
TRBJ2-3,.,TRBV5-1,few,TGCGCCAGCAGTCGGACAAACCCCACAGATACGCAGTATTTT,CASSRTNPTDTQYF
TRBJ2-5,TRBD2,TRBV4-2,many,TGTGCCAGCAGCCGATCAGCGGGAGCCTCCCAAGAGACCCAGTACTTC,CASSRSAGASQETQYF
TRBJ1-5,.,TRBV7-2,many,TGTGCCAGCAGCTTATACAACCAGGATCAGCCCCAGCATTTT,CASSLYNQDQPQHF
TRBJ2-7,TRBD1,TRBV7-9,.,TGTGCCAGCAGCTTGGGGACAGGGGAGAGGGACGAGCAGTACTTC,CASSLGTGERDEQYF
TRBJ2-2,TRBD2,TRBV6-1,few,TGTGCCAGCAGATCCAGACTAGCGGGGGGGCCCACCGGGGAGCTGTTTTTT,CASRSRLAGGPTGELFF
TRBJ2-1,TRBD2,TRBV5-1,few,TGCGCCAGCAGCGGGGGACTAGAGGACGGTAAGCAGTTCTTC,CASSGGLEDGKQFF
TRBJ2-5,TRBD1,TRBV7-6,few,TGTGCCAGCAGCACACGACCGGGACAGGGTGACGAGACCCAGTACTTC,CASSTRPGQGDETQYF
TRBJ2-3,.,TRBV3-1,.,TGTGCCAGCATAGGGAGAAGGGGAGATACGCAGTATTTT,CASIGRRGDTQYF
TRBJ2-2,TRBD2,TRBV6-2/TRBV6-3,.,TGTGCCAGCAGTTGGGAGCTAGCGGGAGCGTGGAACACCGGGGAGCTGTTTTTT,CASSWELAGAWNTGELFF
TRBJ1-4,.,TRBV18,few,TGTGCCAGCTCACCAAGCATCGAAAAACTGTTGTTT,CASSPSIEKLLF
TRBJ2-1,.,TRBV7-9,.,TGTGCCAGCAGCTCCCCGGTGGGCCCTTTTTACAATGAGCAGTTCTTC,CASSSPVGPFYNEQFF
TRBJ2-5,TRBD2,TRBV29-1,many,TGCAGCGTCGCGGGTCGGATTAGCGGGGAGACCCAGTACTTC,CSVAGRISGETQYF
TRBJ2-7,TRBD2,TRBV5-1,.,TGCGCCAGCAGCTTGGGGACTAGCGGGAGTGCCCCTCTGGGGCAGTACTTC,CASSLGTSGSAPLGQYF
TRBJ2-1,.,TRBV7-3,few,TGTGCCAGCAGCTTAAGTGGGGTAAGCGGTGTCAATGAGCAGTTCTTC,CASSLSGVSGVNEQFF
TRBJ1-4,TRBD1,TRBV29-1,few,TGCAGCGTTGCCCCGACAGGGAGAAATGAAAAACTGTTTTTT,CSVAPTGRNEKLFF
TRBJ2-3,.,TRBV7-9,many,TGTGCCAGCAGCTTCAGGACTAGCACAGATACGCAGTATTTT,CASSFRTSTDTQYF
TRBJ1-1,.,TRBV11-2,few,TGTGCCAGCAGCTTAGATATTATCTACGACGCCTTTAACACTGAAGCTTTCTTT,CASSLDIIYDAFNTEAFF
TRBJ2-1,.,TRBV4-1,.,TGCGCCAGCAGCCAAGAGTTGGGGTCCTACAATGAGCAGTTCTTC,CASSQELGSYNEQFF
TRBJ2-3,.,TRBV3-1,few,TGTGCCAGCAGCCAAGGAGACTACAGAAATACGCAGTATTTT,CASSQGDYRNTQYF
TRBJ1-5,.,TRBV21-1,few,TGTGCCAGCAGCAAACGAGAAGTTTGCAGTCAGCCCCAGCATTTT,CASSKREVCSQPQHF
TRBJ2-2,TRBD1,TRBV4-2,.,TGTGCCAGCAGCCGGCCCACCGGGACAGTTAACACCGGGGAGCTGTTTTTT,CASSRPTGTVNTGELFF
TRBJ2-1,.,TRBV19,few,TGTGCCAGTAGTGGCCCCGGCTCGCGTGACCACAATGAGCAGTTCTTC,CASSGPGSRDHNEQFF
TRBJ2-1,.,TRBV28,.,TGTGCCAGCAGTAATCCTGGCAGACAGATCAACTACAATGAGCAGTTCTTC,CASSNPGRQINYNEQFF
TRBJ2-3,.,TRBV10-3,.,TGTGCCATCACCGGGGGACCCACAGATACGCAGTATTTT,CAITGGPTDTQYF
TRBJ2-7,TRBD1,TRBV20-1,few,TGCAGTGCCCTTGGACAGGGAAGAACCTACGAGCTGTACTTC,CSALGQGRTYELYF
TRBJ2-2,TRBD2,TRBV10-2,many,TGCGCCAGCAGTACGGGACTAAGGAACACCGGGGAGCTGTTTTTT,CASSTGLRNTGELFF
TRBJ1-2,.,TRBV5-6,.,TGTGCCAGGGGCCCCGGGCTCCTCTGCTACACCTTC,CARGPGLLCYTF
TRBJ2-7,.,TRBV12-3/TRBV12-4,few,TGTGCCAGCACTAATGGTGGGACTCTGAACGAGCAGTACTTC,CASTNGGTLNEQYF
TRBJ2-5,.,TRBV29-1,.,TGCAGCGTTCGGATAAGGGACCAAGAGACCCAGTACTTC,CSVRIRDQETQYF
TRBJ2-1,.,TRBV5-1,.,TGCGCCAGCAGCTCGCCGGACAGTTACAATGAGCAGTTCTTC,CASSSPDSYNEQFF
TRBJ1-2,.,TRBV28,few,TGTGCCAGCAGTTTCAGGGGCGATAACTATGGCTACACCTTC,CASSFRGDNYGYTF
TRBJ2-3,.,TRBV4-1,many,TGCGCCAGCAGCCAAGATCCCCGGACTGCAGATACGCAGTATTTT,CASSQDPRTADTQYF
TRBJ2-3,.,TRBV10-3,.,TGTGCCACGACGTATGGCGGCACAGATACGCAGTATTTT,CATTYGGTDTQYF
TRBJ2-3,.,TRBV7-9,few,TGTGCCAGCAGCTTACCTCGGTCCGGGGATACGCAGTATTTT,CASSLPRSGDTQYF
TRBJ2-3,.,TRBV25-1,few,TGTGCCAGCAGTGAATACCTAGGACGGTCCCTTCCAGATACGCAGTATTTT,CASSEYLGRSLPDTQYF
TRBJ2-1,TRBD2,TRBV29-1,many,TGCAGCGTCCCCGGGACTAGCGGTAATGAGCAGTTCTTC,CSVPGTSGNEQFF
TRBJ2-2,.,TRBV5-5,few,TGTGCCAGCAGCCCTACAGGGACCCCCGGGGAGCTGTTTTTT,CASSPTGTPGELFF
TRBJ2-7,.,TRBV4-1,.,TGCGCCAGCAGCCGAGATGTACGGGTCTCCTACGAGCAGTACTTC,CASSRDVRVSYEQYF
TRBJ2-5,.,TRBV5-1,few,TGCGCCAGCAGCCCGGAATCCCCGGGCTATAATCGACAAGAGACCCAGTACTTC,CASSPESPGYNRQETQYF
TRBJ2-3,.,TRBV5-1,few,TGCGCCAGCAGCCAAACAATCCTAACGGACAATACGCAGTATTTT,CASSQTILTDNTQYF
TRBJ2-1,TRBD2,TRBV7-2,few,TGTGCCAGCAGCTTATCCGGGACTAGCGTCGGGGAGCAGTTCTTC,CASSLSGTSVGEQFF
TRBJ2-1,TRBD2,TRBV19,.,TGTGCCACAGTAGGACTAGCCAACAATGAGCAGTTCTTC,CATVGLANNEQFF